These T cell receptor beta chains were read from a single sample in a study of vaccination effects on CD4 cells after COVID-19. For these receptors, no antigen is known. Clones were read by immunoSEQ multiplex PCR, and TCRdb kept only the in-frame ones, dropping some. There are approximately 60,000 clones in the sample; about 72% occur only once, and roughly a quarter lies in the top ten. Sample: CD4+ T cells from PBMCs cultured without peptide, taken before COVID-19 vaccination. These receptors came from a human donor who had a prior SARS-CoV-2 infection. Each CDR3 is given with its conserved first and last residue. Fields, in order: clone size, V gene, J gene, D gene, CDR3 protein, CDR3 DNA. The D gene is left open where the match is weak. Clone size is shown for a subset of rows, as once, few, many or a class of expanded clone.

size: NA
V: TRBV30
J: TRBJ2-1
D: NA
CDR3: CAWSYGTSRNNEQFF
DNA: TGTGCCTGGAGTTACGGGACCTCGCGGAACAATGAGCAGTTCTTC

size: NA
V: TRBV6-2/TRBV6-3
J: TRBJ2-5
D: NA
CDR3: CASSSQETQYF
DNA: TGTGCCAGCAGTAGCCAAGAGACCCAGTACTTC

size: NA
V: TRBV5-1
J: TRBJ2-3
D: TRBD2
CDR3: CASSSAGTSATDTQYF
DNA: TGCGCCAGCAGCTCGGCCGGGACTAGCGCCACAGATACGCAGTATTTT

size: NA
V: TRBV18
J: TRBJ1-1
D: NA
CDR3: CASSSAPGDTEAFF
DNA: TGTGCCAGCTCGTCGGCGCCCGGGGACACTGAAGCTTTCTTT

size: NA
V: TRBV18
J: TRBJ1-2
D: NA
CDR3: CASSPTPGIDGYTF
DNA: TGTGCCAGCTCACCGACCCCGGGGATAGATGGCTACACCTTC

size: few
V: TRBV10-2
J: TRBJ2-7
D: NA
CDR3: CASSAVVAYEQYF
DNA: TGCGCCAGCAGTGCGGTTGTGGCCTACGAGCAGTACTTC

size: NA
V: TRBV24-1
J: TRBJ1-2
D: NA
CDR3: CATPQTGSSGYGYTF
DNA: TGTGCCACCCCACAGACAGGCTCATCTGGCTATGGCTACACCTTC

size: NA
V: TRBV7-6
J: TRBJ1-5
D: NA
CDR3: CASSLYQGLGQPQHF
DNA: TGTGCCAGCAGCTTATATCAGGGTCTCGGTCAGCCCCAGCATTTT

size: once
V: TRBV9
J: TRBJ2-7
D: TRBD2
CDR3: CASSATSGSDNEQYF
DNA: TGTGCCAGCAGCGCTACTAGCGGGAGTGACAACGAGCAGTACTTC

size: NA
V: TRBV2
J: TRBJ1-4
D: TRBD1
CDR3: CASSAGGPGGEKLFF
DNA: TGTGCCAGCAGTGCGGGGGGGCCAGGGGGTGAAAAACTGTTTTTT

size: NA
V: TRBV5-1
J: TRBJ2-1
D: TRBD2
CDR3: CASRRNVAGGPDEQFF
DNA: TGCGCCAGCAGGAGAAATGTAGCGGGGGGGCCTGATGAGCAGTTCTTC

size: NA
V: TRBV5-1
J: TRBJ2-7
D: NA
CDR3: CASSLSGLGAYEQYF
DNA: TGCGCCAGCAGCTTGAGCGGCCTCGGGGCCTACGAGCAGTACTTC

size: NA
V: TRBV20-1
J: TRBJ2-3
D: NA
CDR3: CSAKFSDTQYF
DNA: TGCAGTGCTAAATTTTCTGATACGCAGTATTTT

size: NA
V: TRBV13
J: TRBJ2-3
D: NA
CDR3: CASSPPATDTQYF
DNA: TGTGCCAGCAGCCCGCCCGCCACAGATACGCAGTATTTT

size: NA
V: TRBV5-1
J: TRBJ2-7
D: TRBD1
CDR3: CASSNQPRDREYEQYF
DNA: TGCGCCAGCAGCAACCAACCCCGGGACAGGGAGTACGAGCAGTACTTC

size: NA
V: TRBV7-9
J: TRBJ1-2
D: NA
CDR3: CASTTDGYGYTF
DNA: TGTGCCAGCACTACGGATGGCTATGGCTACACCTTC

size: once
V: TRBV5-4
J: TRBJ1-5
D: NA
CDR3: CASSLGQGSNQPQHF
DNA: TGTGCCAGCAGCTTGGGGCAGGGGAGCAATCAGCCCCAGCATTTT

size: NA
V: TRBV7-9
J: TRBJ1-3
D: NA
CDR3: CASSSQAVEAGNTIYF
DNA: TGTGCCAGCAGCTCGCAGGCAGTCGAAGCTGGAAACACCATATATTTT

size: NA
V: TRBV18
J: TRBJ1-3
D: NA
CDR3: CASSPLGRENTIYF
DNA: TGTGCCAGCTCACCCCTGGGCAGGGAAAACACCATATATTTT

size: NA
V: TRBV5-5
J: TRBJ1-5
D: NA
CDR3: CASSNKVGSSGNQPQHF
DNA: TGTGCCAGCAGCAACAAGGTGGGGTCAAGTGGCAATCAGCCCCAGCATTTT

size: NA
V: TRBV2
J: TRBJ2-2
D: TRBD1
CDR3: CASTQRTGGSMGELFF
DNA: TGTGCCAGCACCCAGAGGACAGGGGGAAGCATGGGGGAGCTGTTTTTT

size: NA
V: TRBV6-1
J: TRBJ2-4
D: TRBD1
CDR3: CASSEGGQGAHLAKNIQYF
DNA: TGTGCCAGCAGTGAAGGGGGACAGGGGGCCCATCTAGCCAAAAACATTCAGTACTTC

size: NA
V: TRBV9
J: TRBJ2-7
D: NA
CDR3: CASSVAAGPSYEQYF
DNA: TGTGCCAGCAGCGTAGCTGCCGGACCATCCTACGAGCAGTACTTC

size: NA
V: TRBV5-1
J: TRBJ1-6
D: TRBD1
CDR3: CASSLYGQVSPLHF
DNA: TGCGCCAGCAGCTTGTACGGACAGGTGTCACCCCTCCACTTT

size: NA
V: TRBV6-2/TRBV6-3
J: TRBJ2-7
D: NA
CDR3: CASSYSQHSYEQYF
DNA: TGTGCCAGCAGTTATTCCCAGCACTCCTACGAGCAGTACTTC

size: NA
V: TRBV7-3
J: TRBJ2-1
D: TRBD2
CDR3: CASSQLAGAYNEQFF
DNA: TGTGCCAGCAGTCAACTAGCGGGAGCCTACAATGAGCAGTTCTTC

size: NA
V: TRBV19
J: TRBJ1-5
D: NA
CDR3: CASSSRGTGFQPQHF
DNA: TGTGCCAGTAGTTCACGAGGGACGGGGTTCCAGCCCCAGCATTTT

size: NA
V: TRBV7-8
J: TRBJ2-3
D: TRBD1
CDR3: CASSKQGLPTVDTQYF
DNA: TGTGCCAGCAGCAAACAGGGGCTCCCAACTGTGGATACGCAGTATTTT

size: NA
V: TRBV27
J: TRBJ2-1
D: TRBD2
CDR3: CASSFDGVSLRTSGWNEQFF
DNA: TGTGCCAGCAGTTTTGACGGGGTTTCCCTCCGGACTAGCGGGTGGAATGAGCAGTTCTTC

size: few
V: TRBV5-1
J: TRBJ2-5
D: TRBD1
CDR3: CASSFGGQGAETQYF
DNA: TGCGCCAGCAGCTTCGGCGGCCAGGGGGCGGAGACCCAGTACTTC